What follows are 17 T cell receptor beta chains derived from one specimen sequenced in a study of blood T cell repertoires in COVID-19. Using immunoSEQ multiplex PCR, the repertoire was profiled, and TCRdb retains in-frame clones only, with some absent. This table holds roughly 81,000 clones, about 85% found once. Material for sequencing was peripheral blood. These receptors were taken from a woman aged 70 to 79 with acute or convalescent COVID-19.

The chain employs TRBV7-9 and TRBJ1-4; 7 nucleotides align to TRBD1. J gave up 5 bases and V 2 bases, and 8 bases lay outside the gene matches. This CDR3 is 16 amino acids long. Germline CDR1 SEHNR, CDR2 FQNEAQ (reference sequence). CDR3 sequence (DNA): TGTGCCAGCAGCTTATCGTCGGGACAGCGAAATGAAAAACTGTTTTTT. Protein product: CASSLSSGQRNEKLFF.

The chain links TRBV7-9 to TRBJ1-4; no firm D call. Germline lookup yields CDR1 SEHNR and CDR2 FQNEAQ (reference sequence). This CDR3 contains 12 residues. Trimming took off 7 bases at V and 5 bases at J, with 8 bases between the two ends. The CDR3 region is CASTTSNEKLFF. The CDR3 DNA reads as TGTGCCAGCACCACCTCGAATGAAAAACTGTTTTTT.

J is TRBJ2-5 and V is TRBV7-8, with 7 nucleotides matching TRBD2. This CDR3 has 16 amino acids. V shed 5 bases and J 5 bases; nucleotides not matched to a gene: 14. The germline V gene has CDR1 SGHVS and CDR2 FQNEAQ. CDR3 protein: CASSPRSSGLRETQYF. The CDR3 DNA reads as TGTGCCAGCAGCCCGCGTTCTAGCGGTCTCCGCGAGACCCAGTACTTC. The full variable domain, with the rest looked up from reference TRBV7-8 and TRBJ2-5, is GAGVSQSPRYKVAKRGQDVALRCDPISGHVSLFWYQQALGQGPEFLTYFQNEAQLDKSGLPSDRFFAERPEGSVSTLKIQRTQQEDSAVYLCASSPRSSGLRETQYFGPGTRLLVL.

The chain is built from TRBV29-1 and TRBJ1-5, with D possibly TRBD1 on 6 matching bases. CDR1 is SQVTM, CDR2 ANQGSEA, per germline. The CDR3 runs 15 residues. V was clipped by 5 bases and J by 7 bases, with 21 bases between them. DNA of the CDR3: TGCAGCGTTCTTGTCGGGGGGCCAAGGATGCAGCCCCAGCATTTT. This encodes CSVLVGGPRMQPQHF.

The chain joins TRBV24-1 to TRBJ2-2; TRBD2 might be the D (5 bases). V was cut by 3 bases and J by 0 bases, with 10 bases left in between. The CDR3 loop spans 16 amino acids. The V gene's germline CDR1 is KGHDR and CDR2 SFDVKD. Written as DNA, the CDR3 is TGTGCCACCAGTGATCCGCTAGCCGCGAACACCGGGGAGCTGTTTTTT. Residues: CATSDPLAANTGELFF.

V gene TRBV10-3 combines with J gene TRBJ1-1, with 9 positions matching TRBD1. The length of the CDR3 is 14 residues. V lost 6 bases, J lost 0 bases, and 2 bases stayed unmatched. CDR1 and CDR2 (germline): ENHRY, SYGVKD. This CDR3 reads CAIRDRGMNTEAFF. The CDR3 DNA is TGTGCCATCAGGGACAGGGGCATGAACACTGAAGCTTTCTTT.

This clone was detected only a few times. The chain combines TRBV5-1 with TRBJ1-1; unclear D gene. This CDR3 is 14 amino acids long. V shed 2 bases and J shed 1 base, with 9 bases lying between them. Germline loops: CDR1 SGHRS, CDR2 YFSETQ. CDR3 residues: CASSLLQRNTEAFF. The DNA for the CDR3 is TGCGCCAGCAGCTTATTACAGAGGAACACTGAAGCTTTCTTT.

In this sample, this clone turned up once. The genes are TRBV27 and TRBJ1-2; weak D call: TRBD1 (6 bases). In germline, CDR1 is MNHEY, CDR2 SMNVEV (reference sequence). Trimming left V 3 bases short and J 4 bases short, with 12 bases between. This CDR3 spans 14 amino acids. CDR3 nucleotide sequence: TGTGCCAGCAGTTTTCAGGGGCGAGCCTATGGCTACACCTTC. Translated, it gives CASSFQGRAYGYTF.

The CDR3 is CASEQGYEQYF. The DNA for the CDR3 is TGTGCCTCCGAACAGGGGTACGAGCAGTACTTC. The V gene is TRBV2, the J gene TRBJ2-7; 7 bases agree with TRBD1. CDR1 SNHLY and CDR2 FYNNEI come from the germline V gene. After removal of 11 bases from V and 4 bases from J, the junction contained 5 bases not matched to a gene. The CDR3 is 11 residues long. Based on the CDR3 plus reference TRBV2 and TRBJ2-7, the full variable domain is EPEVTQTPSHQVTQMGQEVILRCVPISNHLYFYWYRQILGQKVEFLVSFYNNEISEKSEIFDDQFSVERPDGSNFTLKIRSTKLEDSAMYFCASEQGYEQYFGPGTRLTVT.

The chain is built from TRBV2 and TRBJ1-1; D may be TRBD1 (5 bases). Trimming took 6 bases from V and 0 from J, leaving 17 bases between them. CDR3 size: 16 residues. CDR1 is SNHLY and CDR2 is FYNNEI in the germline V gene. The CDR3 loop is CASRPGTSSLNTEAFF. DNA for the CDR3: TGTGCCAGCAGGCCCGGGACTTCCAGTCTGAACACTGAAGCTTTCTTT.

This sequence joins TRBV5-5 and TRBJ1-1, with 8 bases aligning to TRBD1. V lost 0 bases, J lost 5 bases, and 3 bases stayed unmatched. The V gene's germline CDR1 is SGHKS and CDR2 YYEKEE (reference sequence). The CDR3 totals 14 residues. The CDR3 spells CASSLATGGTEAFF. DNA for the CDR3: TGTGCCAGCAGCTTGGCTACAGGGGGAACTGAAGCTTTCTTT.

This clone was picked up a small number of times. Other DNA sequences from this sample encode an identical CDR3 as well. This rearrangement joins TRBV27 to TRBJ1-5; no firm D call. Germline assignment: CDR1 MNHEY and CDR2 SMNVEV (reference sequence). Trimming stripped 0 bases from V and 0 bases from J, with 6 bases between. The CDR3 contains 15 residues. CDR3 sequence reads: CASSLSRYSNQPQHF. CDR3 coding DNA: TGTGCCAGCAGTTTATCGCGGTATAGCAATCAGCCCCAGCATTTT.

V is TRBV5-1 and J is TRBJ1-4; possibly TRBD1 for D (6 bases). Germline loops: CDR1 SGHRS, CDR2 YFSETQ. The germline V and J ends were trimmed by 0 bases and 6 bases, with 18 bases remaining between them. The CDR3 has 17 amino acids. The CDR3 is CASSLGFLRGSDEKLFF. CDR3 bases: TGCGCCAGCAGCTTGGGGTTCCTCAGGGGATCGGATGAAAAACTGTTTTTT.

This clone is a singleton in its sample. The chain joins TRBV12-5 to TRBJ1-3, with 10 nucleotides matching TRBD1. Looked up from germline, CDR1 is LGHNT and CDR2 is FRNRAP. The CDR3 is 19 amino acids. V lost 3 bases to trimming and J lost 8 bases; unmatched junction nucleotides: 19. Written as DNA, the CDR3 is TGTGCTAGTGGTTTCCTCCTCGGGGCTCGACAGGGGGCTCCAGACACCATATATTTT. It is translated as CASGFLLGARQGAPDTIYF.

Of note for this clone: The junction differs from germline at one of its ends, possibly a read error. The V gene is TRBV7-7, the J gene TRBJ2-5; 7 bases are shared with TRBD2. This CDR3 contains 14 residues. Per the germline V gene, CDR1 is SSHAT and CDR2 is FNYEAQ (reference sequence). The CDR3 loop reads CASSLGRGQETQYF. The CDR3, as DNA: TGTGCTAGCAGCTTAGGGAGGGGTCAAGAGACCCAGTACTTC.

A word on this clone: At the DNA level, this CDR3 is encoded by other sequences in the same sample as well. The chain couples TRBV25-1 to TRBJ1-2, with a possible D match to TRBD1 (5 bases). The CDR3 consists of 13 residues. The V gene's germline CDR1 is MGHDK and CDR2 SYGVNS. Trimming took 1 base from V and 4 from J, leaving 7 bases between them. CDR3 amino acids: CASSEWGGYGYTF. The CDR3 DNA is TGTGCCAGCAGTGAATGGGGCGGCTATGGCTACACCTTC.

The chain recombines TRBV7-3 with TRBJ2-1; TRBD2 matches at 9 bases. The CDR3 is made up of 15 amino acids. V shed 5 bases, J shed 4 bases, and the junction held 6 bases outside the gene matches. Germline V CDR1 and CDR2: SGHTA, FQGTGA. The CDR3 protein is CASSPAGGAYNEQFF. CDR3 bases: TGTGCCAGCAGCCCAGCGGGGGGAGCTTACAATGAGCAGTTCTTC.